This TCR beta chain was recorded in a study of shared clonotypes between healthy human individuals. Study results and limitations: Estimated richness was generally greater in naive than memory subsets.

Per the original data handling: ImmunoSEQ output held junction-only sequences without quality scores, so filtering differed. Method: immunoSEQ multiplex PCR; TCRdb's copy keeps in-frame clones and lacks some. D and trimming were read from the DNA, whereas the V and J calls and clone size are those reported in that table. The table has around 2.1 million clones, 85% to 95% seen once. CD45RO-negative, CCR7-selected cells formed the naive CD8 fraction, which excluded terminally differentiated effector memory CD45RA+ cells. About this clone itself: As yet, its antigen is unknown.

Material for sequencing was naive CD8+ T cells from PBMCs. The origin of this receptor is a man younger than 35 in good health. Some clones in this sample may be carry-over from other donors' samples.

The CDR3 DNA is TGTGCCAGCAGTGGCCTAAGAGGGTCAGGTAGCAATCAGCCCCAGCATTTT. Its protein product is CASSGLRGSGSNQPQHF. The V call is TRBV6-1, the J call TRBJ1-5; D is unclear. In germline, CDR1 is MNHNS, CDR2 SASEGT. Trimming took 4 bases from V and 0 from J, leaving 16 bases between them. The CDR3 totals 17 residues.